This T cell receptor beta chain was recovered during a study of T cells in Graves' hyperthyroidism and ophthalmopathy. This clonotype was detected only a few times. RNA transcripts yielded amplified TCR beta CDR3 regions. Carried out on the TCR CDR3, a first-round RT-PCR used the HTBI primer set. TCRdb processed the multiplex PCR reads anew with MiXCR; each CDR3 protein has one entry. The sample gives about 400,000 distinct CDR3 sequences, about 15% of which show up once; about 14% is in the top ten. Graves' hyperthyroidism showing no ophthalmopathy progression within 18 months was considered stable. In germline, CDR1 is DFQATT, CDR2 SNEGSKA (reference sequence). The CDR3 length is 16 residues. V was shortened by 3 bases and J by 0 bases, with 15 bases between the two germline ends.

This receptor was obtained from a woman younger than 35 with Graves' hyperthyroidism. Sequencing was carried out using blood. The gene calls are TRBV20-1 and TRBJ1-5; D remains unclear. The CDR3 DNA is TGCAGTGCTAGTCCTGAGGAAAGATATAGCAATCAGCCCCAGCATTTT. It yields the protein CSASPEERYSNQPQHF.